These 15 T cell receptor beta chains originate from one sample sequenced in a study of response to subunit inactivated influenza vaccine. TCRdb reprocessed the RT-PCR reads with MiXCR, giving one entry per CDR3 protein. Among around 190,000 distinct CDR3 sequences listed, 13% to 15% were seen once. The sample here was CD8+ T cells sorted from PBMCs, taken more than 4 days after vaccination. The receptors derive from a man over 45 who received an inactivated influenza vaccine.

This clonotype has just a few counts. J is TRBJ2-3 and V is TRBV9; D remains unclear. From germline, CDR1 is SGDLS and CDR2 YYNGEE. The V and J ends lost 0 bases and 4 bases respectively, with 9 bases between them. This CDR3 has 14 residues. The CDR3 DNA sequence: TGTGCCAGCAGCGTAGGTAGAGGCCCAGATACGCAGTATTTT. This codes for CASSVGRGPDTQYF.

The chain recombines TRBV4-1 with TRBJ2-7; 8 positions agree with TRBD2. Germline lookup yields CDR1 MGHRA and CDR2 YSYEKL. The CDR3 totals 16 residues. The V segment lost 2 bases and the J segment 4 bases; nucleotides outside the gene matches: 10. CDR3 sequence reads: CASSQIQAGVRYEQYF. In DNA form, the CDR3 reads TGCGCCAGCAGCCAAATCCAAGCGGGAGTGAGGTACGAGCAGTACTTC.

V usage is TRBV6-1 and J usage is TRBJ2-2; TRBD2 matches 9 bases. This CDR3 has 15 amino acids. Germline CDR1 and CDR2: MNHNS and SASEGT. Germline trimming cut 5 bases from V and 5 bases from J; bases unmatched to any gene: 6. The CDR3 DNA reads TGTGCCAGCAGTCTCCTAGCGGGATGGACCGGGGAGCTGTTTTTT. Amino acid sequence: CASSLLAGWTGELFF.

A few counts support this clonotype. V is TRBV29-1 and J is TRBJ2-3; D is undetermined. Germline loops: CDR1 SQVTM, CDR2 ANQGSEA. The CDR3 totals 15 residues. Deletions cut 1 base from V and 1 base from J, with 12 bases between. DNA for the CDR3: TGCAGCGTTGAAGGCCAGGCCCTTGGCACAGATACGCAGTATTTT. This encodes CSVEGQALGTDTQYF.

This clonotype showed up just a few times. This chain joins TRBV5-1 and TRBJ2-5; weak D call: TRBD2 (5 bases). CDR3 length equals 15 residues. V dropped 0 bases and J dropped 5 bases, with 14 bases sitting between them. Looked up from germline, CDR1 is SGHRS and CDR2 is YFSETQ. CDR3 in DNA: TGCGCCAGCAGCTTGGAGGGCCAAACGGGGGAGACCCAGTACTTC. This codes for CASSLEGQTGETQYF.

This clonotype was found a few times. V and J are TRBV9 and TRBJ2-5, with 10 bases fitting TRBD2. V was clipped by 3 bases and J by 1 base; unmatched bases: 6. CDR3 length equals 16 residues. The germline gives CDR1 SGDLS, CDR2 YYNGEE. CDR3 sequence (DNA): TGTGCCAGCAGCGCCCCAGCGGGAGGGCTCCAAGAGACCCAGTACTTC. Translated: CASSAPAGGLQETQYF. Full variable domain (outside the CDR3, taken from reference TRBV9 and TRBJ2-5): DSGVTQTPKHLITATGQRVTLRCSPRSGDLSVYWYQQSLDQGLQFLIQYYNGEERAKGNILERFSAQQFPDLHSELNLSSLELGDSALYFCASSAPAGGLQETQYFGPGTRLLVL.

This clonotype was seen only a few times. This chain uses TRBV7-7 with TRBJ2-1, with 16 bases fitting TRBD2. Germline trimming cut 5 bases from V and 7 bases from J; bases unmatched to any gene: 8. This CDR3 contains 17 residues. The V gene's germline CDR1 is SSHAT and CDR2 FNYEAQ (reference sequence). Written as DNA, the CDR3 is TGTGCCAGCAGCCTTGAGCCGGGACTAGCGGGAGGGAATGAGCAGTTCTTC. The encoded protein is CASSLEPGLAGGNEQFF.

This clonotype occurred a few times. The rearrangement links TRBV7-8 to TRBJ2-7; TRBD1 aligns across 9 bases. The CDR3 runs to 14 residues. V lost 6 bases to trimming and J lost 4 bases; unmatched junction nucleotides: 7. Germline V gives CDR1 SGHVS, CDR2 FQNEAQ. In DNA form, the CDR3 reads TGTGCCAGCAGGCCTACAGGGGGCGAATACGAGCAGTACTTC. Protein sequence: CASRPTGGEYEQYF.

The V call is TRBV7-9, the J call TRBJ2-2; 7 bases agree with TRBD1. The CDR3 covers 15 residues. The germline CDR1 and CDR2 sequences are SEHNR and FQNEAQ (reference sequence). Unmatched junction bases numbered 7, after V lost 5 bases and J lost 4 bases. CDR3: CASSPRQGSTGELFF. The CDR3 DNA follows: TGTGCCAGCAGCCCTCGACAGGGAAGCACCGGGGAGCTGTTTTTT.

The V call is TRBV20-1, the J call TRBJ2-1; 10 bases agree with TRBD2. The CDR3 is 14 amino acids. Germline values: CDR1 DFQATT, CDR2 SNEGSKA (reference sequence). The trim removed 1 base at V and 11 bases at J, leaving 8 bases unmatched. The CDR3 DNA is TGCAGTGCTAGAGTAGGACTAGCGGACATTAAGCAGTTCTTC. Protein: CSARVGLADIKQFF.

This chain connects TRBV18 to TRBJ2-7; TRBD1 agrees at 7 bases. Germline trimming cut 2 bases from V and 3 bases from J; bases unmatched to any gene: 10. Germline V gene sequence: CDR1 KGHSH, CDR2 LQKENI. The CDR3 is 16 amino acids. CDR3 protein: CASSPNRGRLDYEQYF. The CDR3 DNA reads as TGTGCCAGCTCACCAAACAGGGGCCGCCTAGACTACGAGCAGTACTTC.

V gene TRBV4-2 combines with J gene TRBJ2-2; 8 bases map to TRBD1. This CDR3 has 12 amino acids. CDR1 is LGHNA and CDR2 is YNFKEQ in the germline V gene. With V trimmed by 8 bases and J by 4 bases, 0 bases remained unmatched. CDR3: CASGTGTGELFF. CDR3 nucleotide sequence: TGTGCCAGCGGGACAGGCACCGGGGAGCTGTTTTTT.

This clonotype was picked up a small number of times. This chain joins TRBV27 and TRBJ2-2; D uncertain. This CDR3 is 12 amino acids long. V was cut by 3 bases and J by 7 bases, with 6 bases left in between. From germline, CDR1 is MNHEY and CDR2 SMNVEV (reference sequence). CDR3 loop: CASSLGNGELFF. The CDR3 region has the DNA TGTGCCAGCAGTTTGGGTAACGGGGAGCTGTTTTTT.

The rearrangement joins TRBV30 to TRBJ1-6; D gene unclear. CDR3 length: 13 residues. Germline loops: CDR1 GTSNPN, CDR2 SVGIG (reference sequence). V was cut by 0 bases and J by 15 bases, with 15 bases left in between. The chain's CDR3 is CAWSVVSGRLLHF. CDR3 nucleotides: TGTGCCTGGAGTGTCGTCTCAGGTCGTCTCCTCCACTTT.

This clonotype has more than one count but fewer than ten. The gene calls are TRBV6-2 or TRBV6-3 and TRBJ2-1, with 8 positions matching TRBD2. The CDR3 covers 18 residues. V dropped 4 bases and J dropped 2; count of bases not matched to a gene: 13. Germline CDR1 and CDR2: MNHEY and SVGEGT. This chain's CDR3 is CASSSELTSVRTYNEQFF. The CDR3 region has the DNA TGTGCCAGCAGTTCCGAATTGACTAGCGTAAGGACCTACAATGAGCAGTTCTTC.